This T cell receptor beta chain emerged from a study of cytomegalovirus exposure and HLA in healthy donors. Sequenced by immunoSEQ multiplex PCR; TCRdb stores in-frame clones only, minus some. The table has over 85,000 clones, 88% seen once. Germline assignment: CDR1 LNHDA and CDR2 SQIVND (reference sequence). Trimming cost V 5 bases and J 7 bases; bases outside gene matches: 6. There are 14 residues in the CDR3. The sequence was collected from a woman in her 30s in good health and CMV-seropositive. The chain uses TRBV19 and TRBJ1-4, with 8 bases identical to TRBD1. Sequenced material: PBMCs. For the CDR3, the DNA is TGTGCCAGTAGTGGAACAGGGGGTAGTGAAAAACTGTTTTTT. Amino acids: CASSGTGGSEKLFF.